This record looks at one T cell receptor beta chain sequence and its context. The authors made the TRB cDNA libraries by 5' RACE using UMI labels. Each CDR3 protein gets one entry in TCRdb, which reprocessed the 5' RACE reads and gives no DNA. This sample's clone table lists about 28,000 distinct CDR3 sequences. This entry belongs to a study of CXCR3-negative and CXCR3-positive naive CD8 T cells. Germline V gene lookup returns CDR1 SGHTA and CDR2 FQGNSA. The length of the CDR3 is 12 residues. The sequenced sample consisted of memory CD8+ T cells from blood. The V call is TRBV7-2, the J call TRBJ2-5. The source is a human donor in good health. Some clones in this sample may be carry-over from other donors' samples. CDR3 loop: CASSELAETQYF. The whole variable domain, filled in from reference TRBV7-2 and TRBJ2-5, reads GAGVSQSPSNKVTEKGKDVELRCDPISGHTALYWYRQSLGQGLEFLIYFQGNSAPDKSGLPSDRFSAERTGGSVSTLTIQRTQQEDSAVYLCASSELAETQYFGPGTRLLVL.